This T cell receptor (beta chain) is from a study of vaccination and CD4 T cells after COVID-19. Treatment meaning: 10-day PBMC culture with coronavirus spike peptide pools or control peptides (ViraFEST assay). Trimming took 6 bases from V and 4 from J; bases not matched to a gene: 8. CDR1 is SGHTA and CDR2 is FQGNSA in the germline V gene. The CDR3 spans 15 residues. Comment on this clonotype: The antigen is undetermined.

Sequencing of the DNA from cultured CD4+ T cells was carried out with the Oncomine TCR Beta short-read assay. TCRdb passed the PCR reads through MiXCR, listing each CDR3 protein once. The table lists some 3,300 distinct CDR3 sequences, 17% of them singletons. The V call is TRBV7-2, the J call TRBJ2-3; 9 bases are a match to TRBD1. The clonotype originates from a human donor who had recovered from COVID-19. Material: CD4+ T cells from blood, cultured in vitro. CDR3 sequence reads: CASRTGTGYADTQYF. The CDR3 DNA reads TGTGCCAGCAGAACAGGGACAGGGTACGCAGATACGCAGTATTTT.